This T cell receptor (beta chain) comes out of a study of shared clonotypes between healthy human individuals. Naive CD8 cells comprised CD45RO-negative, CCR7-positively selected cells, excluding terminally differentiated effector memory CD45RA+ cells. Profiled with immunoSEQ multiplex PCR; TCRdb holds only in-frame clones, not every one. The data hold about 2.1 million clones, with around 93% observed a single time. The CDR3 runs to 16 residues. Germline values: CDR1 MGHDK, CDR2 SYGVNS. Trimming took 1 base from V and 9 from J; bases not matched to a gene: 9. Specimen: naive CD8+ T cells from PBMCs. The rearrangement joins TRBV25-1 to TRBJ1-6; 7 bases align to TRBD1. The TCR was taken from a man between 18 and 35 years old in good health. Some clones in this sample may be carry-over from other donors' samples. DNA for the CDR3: TGTGCCAGCAGTGAATGGACAGGACCCTACGGTTCACCCCTCCACTTT. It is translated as CASSEWTGPYGSPLHF.